These 2 T cell receptor beta chains came from one sample sequenced in a study of blood T cell repertoires in COVID-19. Clones were read by immunoSEQ multiplex PCR, and TCRdb kept only the in-frame ones, dropping some. Here the sample spans 90,000 to 95,000 clones, around nine tenths being singletons. Specimen: peripheral blood. These receptors were obtained from a woman at least 80 years old with active COVID-19.

The rearrangement joins TRBV5-6 to TRBJ2-7; 9 bases are shared with TRBD1. The CDR3 extends over 14 amino acids. Germline trimming cut 4 bases from V and 4 bases from J; bases unmatched to any gene: 6. Germline CDR1 reads SGHDT; CDR2 reads YYEEEE. CDR3 nucleotides: TGTGCCAGCAGCCTGGACAGGGGAAGGTACGAGCAGTACTTC. Its translation: CASSLDRGRYEQYF.

This clone was observed a few times. The chain uses TRBV6-5 and TRBJ2-7; TRBD1 matches at 8 bases. Losses at the gene ends were 7 bases for V and 2 bases for J; bases not matched to a gene: 7. Germline V gives CDR1 MNHEY, CDR2 SVGAGI. The CDR3 extends over 14 amino acids. The CDR3 nucleotides read TGTGCCAGCACACCGGACAGGGCGCCCTACGAGCAGTACTTC. This sequence encodes CASTPDRAPYEQYF.